This T cell receptor beta chain derives from a study of cytomegalovirus exposure and HLA in healthy donors. From germline, CDR1 is SNHLY and CDR2 FYNNEI. V shed 3 bases and J shed 7 bases, with 13 bases lying between them. This CDR3 region has 14 residues. Researchers ran the PCR with 60 Vbeta and 13 Jbeta primers. Profiling relied on immunoSEQ multiplex PCR, and the TCRdb table lists in-frame clones only, not all of them. The table lists about 160,000 clones, roughly four fifths of them singletons. Sequencing used PBMCs. The chain joins TRBV2 to TRBJ1-5, with D perhaps TRBD1 (5 bases). The receptor was derived from a man aged 45-65 years in good health and CMV-seropositive. CDR3 in DNA: TGTGCCAGCAGTGACAGGGAAAGATCGCAGCCCCAGCATTTT. Translated, it gives CASSDRERSQPQHF.